This T cell receptor (beta chain) was retrieved from a study of cytomegalovirus exposure and HLA in healthy donors. PCR primers comprised 60 Vbeta and 13 Jbeta primers. Only in-frame clones appear in the TCRdb table, and some are missing; sequencing was by immunoSEQ multiplex PCR. The sample contains 150,000 to 200,000 clones, 76% of which appear only once. This clone came up a few times. Antigen unknown. Notes on the study in general: Roughly uniform depth of sequencing across donors was assumed in presence/absence analyses. Association of approximately 16,000 TCR beta sequences with HLA alleles was found at 0.05 false discovery rate in a later analysis.

V lost 5 bases, J lost 10 bases, and 8 bases stayed unmatched. The CDR3 length is 15 residues. The germline V gene encodes CDR1 SGDLS and CDR2 YYNGEE. V and J are TRBV9 and TRBJ1-6; 11 positions agree with TRBD1. Specimen: PBMCs. This TCR was recovered from a man aged 18 to 29 in good health and CMV-seronegative. CDR3 nucleotide sequence: TGTGCCAGCAGTATTACCGGGACAGGGGGATCACCCCTCCACTTT. It yields the protein CASSITGTGGSPLHF.